This is a list of T cell receptor beta chains from one sample in a study of beta chain features in type 1 diabetes. Data came from immunoSEQ multiplex PCR; TCRdb stores just in-frame clones and leaves some out. The sample yields some 350,000 clones, roughly 14% seen once. Material: naive CD4+ T cells from blood. The receptors here all came from a woman aged 18-30 years with type 1 diabetes. CDR3s include the opening cysteine and the closing phenylalanine or tryptophan. The order of the fields is J gene, clone size, V gene, D gene, CDR3 DNA, CDR3 protein. The D gene is left open where the match is weak. Part of the rows lack a size; the others show once, few, many or a class for expanded clones.

>TRBJ1-1|.|TRBV29-1|.
TGCAGCGTTCTCAAAATGGACTGGGCGGACACTGAAGCTTTCTTT
CSVLKMDWADTEAFF
>TRBJ1-5|.|TRBV19|TRBD1
TGTGCCAGTAGTATCACGGGACAGGGTAGCAATCAGCCCCAGCATTTT
CASSITGQGSNQPQHF
>TRBJ2-1|.|TRBV5-1|.
TGCGCCAGCAGCTTTGGGGGGAGCTCCTACAATGAGCAGTTCTTC
CASSFGGSSYNEQFF
>TRBJ2-1|few|TRBV4-3|TRBD2
TGCGCCAGCACCCTATCTAGCGGGGCCTACAATGAGCAGTTCTTC
CASTLSSGAYNEQFF
>TRBJ2-1|few|TRBV5-1|TRBD2
TGCGCCAGCAGCTTGCTGCTAGCGGTGGATGAGCAGTTCTTC
CASSLLLAVDEQFF
>TRBJ1-5|.|TRBV15|.
TGTGCCACCAGCAGAGACCCCAGGGGAGGCAATCAGCCCCAGCATTTT
CATSRDPRGGNQPQHF
>TRBJ2-4|few|TRBV18|TRBD2
TGTGCCAGCTCACCACCGCAAGAGGGGAGGGCAAACATTCAGTACTTC
CASSPPQEGRANIQYF
>TRBJ1-2|.|TRBV7-9|.
TGTGCCAGCAGCTTAGGGCCGGGGGAAGGGAACTATGGCTACACCTTC
CASSLGPGEGNYGYTF
>TRBJ2-7|few|TRBV18|TRBD1
TGTGCCAGCTCATCTATTGTCCAGGGGGCCCACGAGCAGTACTTC
CASSSIVQGAHEQYF
>TRBJ2-4|few|TRBV7-8|.
TGTGCCAGCAGCTTAGCCTCCCTAGCCAAAAACATTCAGTACTTC
CASSLASLAKNIQYF
>TRBJ2-1|.|TRBV5-6|TRBD2
TGTGCCAGCAGCTTGTATTCTCCAGCGGGAGTCGAGCAGTTCTTC
CASSLYSPAGVEQFF
>TRBJ2-7|few|TRBV9|.
TGTGCCAGCAGCGCCAACTCGGGTCCTACTTACGAGCAGTACTTC
CASSANSGPTYEQYF
>TRBJ2-1|few|TRBV7-2|TRBD2
TGTGCCAGCAGCTTAGTTAGCGGGTCCTACAATGAGCAGTTCTTC
CASSLVSGSYNEQFF
>TRBJ1-1|.|TRBV25-1|.
TGTGCCAGCAGTGAATGGTCAGGAGGGAACACTGAAGCTTTCTTT
CASSEWSGGNTEAFF
>TRBJ2-3|.|TRBV13|TRBD2
TGTGCCAGCAGCTCCTCCGGACTAGCGGACCCTAGGAATACGCAGTATTTT
CASSSSGLADPRNTQYF
>TRBJ1-2|.|TRBV14|.
TGTGCCAGCAGCCAAGGCACCCCGGGCTATGGCTACACCTTC
CASSQGTPGYGYTF
>TRBJ2-6|few|TRBV27|.
TGTGCCAGCAGTTTTAATGCTGGGGCCAACGTCCTGACTTTC
CASSFNAGANVLTF
>TRBJ2-7|.|TRBV18|.
TGTGCCAGCTCACCGGAACAGGCCCGACGAGCCCTAACCTTC
CASSPEQARRALTF
>TRBJ2-1|few|TRBV5-1|.
TGCGCCAGCAGCTTGGTGCCGGGAGCTGACTACAATGAGCAGTTCTTC
CASSLVPGADYNEQFF
>TRBJ2-7|.|TRBV9|.
TGTGCCAGCAGCGTAGCCCCGCAGGGTACCATCGAGCAGTATTTC
CASSVAPQGTIEQYF
>TRBJ2-7|.|TRBV30|.
TGTGCCTGGAGTCTGACTTACGAGCAGTACTTC
CAWSLTYEQYF
>TRBJ1-5|few|TRBV27|.
TGTGCCAGCAGTTTATCGGGCCGTTATAGCAATCAGCCCCAGCATTTT
CASSLSGRYSNQPQHF
>TRBJ2-1|few|TRBV7-9|TRBD1
TGTGCCAGCAGCAAGGGACAGGGTGATCGCAATGAGCAGTTCTTC
CASSKGQGDRNEQFF
>TRBJ1-2|.|TRBV7-9|.
TGTGCCAGCAGCTCCAACCCGACAGTCTATGGCTACACCTTC
CASSSNPTVYGYTF
>TRBJ1-2|few|TRBV2|.
TGTGCCAGCAGGAGGGACACCTATGGCTACACCTTC
CASRRDTYGYTF
>TRBJ1-1|.|TRBV28|.
TGTGCCAGCAGTTTAAGGGGCCCTGAAGCTTTCTTT
CASSLRGPEAFF
>TRBJ1-1|.|TRBV5-1|TRBD1
TGCGCCAGCAGCTTGATAACAGGGGGTGAAGCTTTCTTT
CASSLITGGEAFF
>TRBJ2-7|few|TRBV5-1|TRBD2
TGCGCCAGCAGCTTTAGCGGGAGTCTATACGAGCAGTACTTC
CASSFSGSLYEQYF
>TRBJ1-2|.|TRBV12-5|TRBD1
TGTGCTAGTGGCCCAATCGAACAGGGGCTCGGCTATGGCTACACCTTC
CASGPIEQGLGYGYTF
>TRBJ2-7|few|TRBV10-3|.
TGTGCCATCAGTGCTACAGGGAACGAGCAGTACTTC
CAISATGNEQYF